This T cell receptor (beta chain) was found in a study of T-cell memory formation after mild COVID-19. Study details: The study found TCR clusters largely donor specific. General observations from the study: There were some responding clones in pre-infection memory, which suggested that cross-reactive memory had joined.

5'RACE with constant-segment primers yielded barcoded, UMI-tagged TCR alpha and TCR beta cDNA libraries. TCRdb used MiXCR to reprocess the 5' RACE reads, holding one entry per CDR3 protein. The repertoire has some 300,000 distinct CDR3 sequences, 19% of them found once; the top ten carry around 21%. V lost 5 bases and J lost 5; bases outside the gene matches: 11. Germline V CDR1 and CDR2: SGHTA, FQGNSA. The CDR3 is 15 amino acids. This clonotype has a count of ten or more. The antigen is undetermined. The chain uses TRBV7-2 and TRBJ2-5; 7 bases match TRBD1. This TCR was recovered from a man between 18 and 29 years old who had mild COVID-19 (a few samples of this study predate the infection). Cell type and time point are not known. Sequenced: PBMCs or a T cell subset sorted from them (not recorded which). The CDR3 region is CASSVDRARRETQYF. CDR3 coding DNA: TGTGCCAGCAGCGTTGACAGGGCTAGACGGGAGACCCAGTACTTC.